The sequence of this TCR beta chain was determined in a study of shared clonotypes between healthy human individuals. The J segment lost 7 bases and the V segment lost 0 bases, leaving 7 bases of the junction unmatched. The CDR3 is 15 residues long. Germline-derived CDR1 and CDR2 are MNHEY and SVGAGI. The repertoire was sequenced with immunoSEQ multiplex PCR; TCRdb's copy has only in-frame clones and lacks some. This sample has more than 1,200,000 clones; about 98.5% occur once, and the top ten carry about 0.34%. The sample comprised naive CD4+ T cells sorted from blood. Subset of the sample: CD45RA+ positively selected. The J gene is TRBJ2-7, the V gene TRBV6-5, with TRBD2 identical over 9 bases. This TCR was recovered from a man aged 30-40 years in good health. CDR3 in amino acids: CASSYSWLAGREQYF. The DNA for the CDR3 is TGTGCCAGCAGTTACTCCTGGCTAGCGGGGAGGGAGCAGTACTTC.